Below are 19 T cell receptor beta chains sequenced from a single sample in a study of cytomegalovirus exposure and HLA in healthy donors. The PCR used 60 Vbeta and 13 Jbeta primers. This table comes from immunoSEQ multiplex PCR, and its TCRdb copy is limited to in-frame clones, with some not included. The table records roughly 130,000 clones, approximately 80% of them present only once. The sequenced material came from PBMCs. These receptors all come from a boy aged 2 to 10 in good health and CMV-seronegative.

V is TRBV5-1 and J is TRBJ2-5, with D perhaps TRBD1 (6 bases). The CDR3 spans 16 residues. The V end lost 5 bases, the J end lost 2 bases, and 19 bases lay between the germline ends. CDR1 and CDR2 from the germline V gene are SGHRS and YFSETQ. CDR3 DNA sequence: TGCGCCAGCAGTTTACTACCGGACAGAGAACAAGAGACCCAGTACTTC. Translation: CASSLLPDREQETQYF.

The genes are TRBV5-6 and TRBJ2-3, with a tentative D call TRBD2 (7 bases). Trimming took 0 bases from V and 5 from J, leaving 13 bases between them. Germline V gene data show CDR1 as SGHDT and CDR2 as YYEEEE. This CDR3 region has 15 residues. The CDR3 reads CASSLGGGAIDTQYF. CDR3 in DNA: TGTGCCAGCAGCTTGGGTGGGGGGGCTATAGATACGCAGTATTTT.

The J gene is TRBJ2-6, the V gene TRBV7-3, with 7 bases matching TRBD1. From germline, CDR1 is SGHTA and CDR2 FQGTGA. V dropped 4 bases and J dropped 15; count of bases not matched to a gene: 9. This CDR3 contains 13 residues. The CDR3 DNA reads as TGTGCCAGCAGCTCCTACGAAACAGGGGACCTGACTTTC. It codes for CASSSYETGDLTF.

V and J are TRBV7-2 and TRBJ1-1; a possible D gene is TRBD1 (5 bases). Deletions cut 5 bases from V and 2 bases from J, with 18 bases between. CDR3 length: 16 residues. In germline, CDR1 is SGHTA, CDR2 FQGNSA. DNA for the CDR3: TGTGCCAGCAGCAGCCGCCTGACAGCTTTAAACACTGAAGCTTTCTTT. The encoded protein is CASSSRLTALNTEAFF.

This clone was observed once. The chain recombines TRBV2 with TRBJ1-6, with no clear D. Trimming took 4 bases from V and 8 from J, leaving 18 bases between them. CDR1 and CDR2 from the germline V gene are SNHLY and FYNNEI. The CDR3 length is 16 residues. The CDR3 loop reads CASSAFATPLDSPLHF. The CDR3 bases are TGTGCCAGCAGTGCCTTCGCGACGCCTCTAGATTCACCCCTCCACTTT.

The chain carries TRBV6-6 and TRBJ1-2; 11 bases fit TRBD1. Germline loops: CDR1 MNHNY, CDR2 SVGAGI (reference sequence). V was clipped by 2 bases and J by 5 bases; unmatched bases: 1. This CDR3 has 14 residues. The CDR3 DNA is TGTGCCAGCAGTTACCGGGACAGGGGGTATGGCTACACCTTC. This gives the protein CASSYRDRGYGYTF.

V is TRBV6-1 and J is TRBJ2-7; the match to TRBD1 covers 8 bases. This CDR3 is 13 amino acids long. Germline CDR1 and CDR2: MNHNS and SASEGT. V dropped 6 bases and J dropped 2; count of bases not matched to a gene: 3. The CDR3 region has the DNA TGTGCCAGCAGGCAGGGGGCAGCCTACGAGCAGTACTTC. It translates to CASRQGAAYEQYF.

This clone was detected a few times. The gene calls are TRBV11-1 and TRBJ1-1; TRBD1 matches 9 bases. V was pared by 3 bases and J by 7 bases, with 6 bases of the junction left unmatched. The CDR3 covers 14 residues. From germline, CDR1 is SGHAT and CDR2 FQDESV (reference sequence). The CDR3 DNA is TGTGCCAGCAGCTTGGGACAGGGTGTTGATGAAGCTTTCTTT. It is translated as CASSLGQGVDEAFF.

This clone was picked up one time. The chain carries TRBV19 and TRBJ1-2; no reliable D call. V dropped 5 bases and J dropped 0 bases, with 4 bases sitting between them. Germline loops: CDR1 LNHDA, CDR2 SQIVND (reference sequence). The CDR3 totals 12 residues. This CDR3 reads CASSLTNYGYTF. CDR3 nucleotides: TGTGCCAGTAGTTTAACTAACTATGGCTACACCTTC.

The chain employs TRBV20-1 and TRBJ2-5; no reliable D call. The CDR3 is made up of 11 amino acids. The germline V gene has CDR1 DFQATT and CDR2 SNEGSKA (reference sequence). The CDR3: CRARRGETQYF. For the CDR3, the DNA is TGCAGGGCCAGACGAGGAGAGACCCAGTACTTC.

CDR3 nucleotide sequence: TGTGCCAGCAGCGCCCTCTTAGCCACCGGGGAGCTGTTTTTT. Translated, it gives CASSALLATGELFF. The V gene is TRBV11-2, the J gene TRBJ2-2; no firm D call. Trimming cost V 5 bases and J 4 bases, with 11 bases left between them. Germline V gene sequence: CDR1 SGHAT, CDR2 FQNNGV. This CDR3 comprises 14 residues.

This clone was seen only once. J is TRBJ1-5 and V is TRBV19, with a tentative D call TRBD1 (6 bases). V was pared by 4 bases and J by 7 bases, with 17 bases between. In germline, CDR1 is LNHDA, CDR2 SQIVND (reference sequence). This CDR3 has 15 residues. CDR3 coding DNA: TGTGCCAGTAGTACACAGGGCAGTTTTAACCAGCCCCAGCATTTT. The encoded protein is CASSTQGSFNQPQHF.

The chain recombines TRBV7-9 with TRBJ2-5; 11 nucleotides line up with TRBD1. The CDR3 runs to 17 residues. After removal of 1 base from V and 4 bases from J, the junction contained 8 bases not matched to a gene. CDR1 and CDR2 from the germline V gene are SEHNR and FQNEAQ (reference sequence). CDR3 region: CASSLGTGGELGETQYF. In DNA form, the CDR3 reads TGTGCCAGCAGCTTAGGGACAGGGGGCGAACTAGGAGAGACCCAGTACTTC.

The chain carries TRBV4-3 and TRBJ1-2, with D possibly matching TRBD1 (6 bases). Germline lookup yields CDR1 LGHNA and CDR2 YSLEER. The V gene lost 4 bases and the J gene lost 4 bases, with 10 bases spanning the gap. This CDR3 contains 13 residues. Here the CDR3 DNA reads TGCGCCAGCAGCCCCGGACAGAGCTATGGCTACACCTTC. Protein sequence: CASSPGQSYGYTF.

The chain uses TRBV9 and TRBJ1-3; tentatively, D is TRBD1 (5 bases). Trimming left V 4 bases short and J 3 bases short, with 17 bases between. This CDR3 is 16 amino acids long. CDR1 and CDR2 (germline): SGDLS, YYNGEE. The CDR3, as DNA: TGTGCCAGCAGCCCCGAGGCCCGGCAGGGTGGAAACACCATATATTTT. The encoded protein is CASSPEARQGGNTIYF.

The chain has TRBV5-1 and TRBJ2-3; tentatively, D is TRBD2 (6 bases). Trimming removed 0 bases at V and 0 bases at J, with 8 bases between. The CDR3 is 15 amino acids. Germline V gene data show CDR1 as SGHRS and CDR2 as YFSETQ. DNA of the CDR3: TGCGCCAGCAGCTTGGTGGAGGGAAGCACAGATACGCAGTATTTT. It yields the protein CASSLVEGSTDTQYF. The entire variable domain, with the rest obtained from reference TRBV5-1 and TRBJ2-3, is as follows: KAGVTQTPRYLIKTRGQQVTLSCSPISGHRSVSWYQQTPGQGLQFLFEYFSETQRNKGNFPGRFSGRQFSNSRSEMNVSTLELGDSALYLCASSLVEGSTDTQYFGPGTRLTVL.

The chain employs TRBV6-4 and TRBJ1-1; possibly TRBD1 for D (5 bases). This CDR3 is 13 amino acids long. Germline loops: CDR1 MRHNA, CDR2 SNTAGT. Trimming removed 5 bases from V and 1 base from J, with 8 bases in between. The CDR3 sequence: CASSQQENTEAFF. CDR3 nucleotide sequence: TGTGCCAGCAGTCAACAGGAGAACACTGAAGCTTTCTTT.

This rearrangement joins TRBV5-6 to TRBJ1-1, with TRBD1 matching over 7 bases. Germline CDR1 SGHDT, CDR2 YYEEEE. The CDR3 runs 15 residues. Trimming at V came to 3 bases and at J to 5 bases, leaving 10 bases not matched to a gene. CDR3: CASSSIQGWRTEAFF. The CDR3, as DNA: TGTGCCAGCAGCTCGATACAGGGGTGGCGAACTGAAGCTTTCTTT.

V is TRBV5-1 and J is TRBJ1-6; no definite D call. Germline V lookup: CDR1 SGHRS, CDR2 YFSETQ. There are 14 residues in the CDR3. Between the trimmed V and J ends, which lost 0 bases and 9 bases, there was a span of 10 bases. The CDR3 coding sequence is TGCGCCAGCAGCTTGGATGCGTCGGGTTCACCCCTCCACTTT. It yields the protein CASSLDASGSPLHF. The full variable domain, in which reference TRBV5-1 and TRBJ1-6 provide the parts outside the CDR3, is KAGVTQTPRYLIKTRGQQVTLSCSPISGHRSVSWYQQTPGQGLQFLFEYFSETQRNKGNFPGRFSGRQFSNSRSEMNVSTLELGDSALYLCASSLDASGSPLHFGNGTRLTVT.